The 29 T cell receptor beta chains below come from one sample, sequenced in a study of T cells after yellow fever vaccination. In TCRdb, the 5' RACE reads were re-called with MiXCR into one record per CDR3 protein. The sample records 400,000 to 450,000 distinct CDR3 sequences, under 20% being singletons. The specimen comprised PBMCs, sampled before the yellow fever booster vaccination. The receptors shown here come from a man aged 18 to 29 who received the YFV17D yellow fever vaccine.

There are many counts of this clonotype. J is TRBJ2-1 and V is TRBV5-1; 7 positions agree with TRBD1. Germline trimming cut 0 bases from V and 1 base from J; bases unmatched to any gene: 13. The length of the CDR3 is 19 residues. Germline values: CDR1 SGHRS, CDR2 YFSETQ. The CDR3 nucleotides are TGCGCCAGCAGCTTGGTCCTCCCAGGGGGTTTAAGGTCCTACAATGAGCAGTTCTTC. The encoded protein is CASSLVLPGGLRSYNEQFF.

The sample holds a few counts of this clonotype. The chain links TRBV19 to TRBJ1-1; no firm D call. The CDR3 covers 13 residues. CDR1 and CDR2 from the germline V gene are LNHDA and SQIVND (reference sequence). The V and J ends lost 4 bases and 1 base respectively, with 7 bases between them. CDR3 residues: CASSRRTNTEAFF. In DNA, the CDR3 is TGTGCCAGTAGTAGACGCACGAACACTGAAGCTTTCTTT. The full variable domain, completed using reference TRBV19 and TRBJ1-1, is DGGITQSPKYLFRKEGQNVTLSCEQNLNHDAMYWYRQDPGQGLRLIYYSQIVNDFQKGDIAEGYSVSREKKESFPLTVTSAQKNPTAFYLCASSRRTNTEAFFGQGTRLTVV.

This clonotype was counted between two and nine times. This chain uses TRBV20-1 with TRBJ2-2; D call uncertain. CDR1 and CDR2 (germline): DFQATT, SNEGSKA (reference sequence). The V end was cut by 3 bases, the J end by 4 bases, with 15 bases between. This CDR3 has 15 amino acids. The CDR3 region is CSARVLTRGTGELFF. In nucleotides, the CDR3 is TGCAGTGCTAGGGTTTTGACGCGAGGCACCGGGGAGCTGTTTTTT.

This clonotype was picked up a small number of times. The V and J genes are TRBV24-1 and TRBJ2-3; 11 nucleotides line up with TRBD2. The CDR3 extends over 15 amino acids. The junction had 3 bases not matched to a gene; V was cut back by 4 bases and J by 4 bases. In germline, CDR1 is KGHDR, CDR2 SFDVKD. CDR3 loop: CATSEAGLAADTQYF. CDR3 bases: TGTGCCACCAGTGAGGCGGGACTAGCGGCAGATACGCAGTATTTT.

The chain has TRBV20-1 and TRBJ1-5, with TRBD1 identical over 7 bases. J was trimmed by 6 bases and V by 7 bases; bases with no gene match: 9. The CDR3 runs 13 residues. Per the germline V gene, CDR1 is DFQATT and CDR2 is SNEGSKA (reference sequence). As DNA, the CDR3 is TGCAGTGTCACCGACAGGGAGGGTCAGCCCCAGCATTTT. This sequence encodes CSVTDREGQPQHF.

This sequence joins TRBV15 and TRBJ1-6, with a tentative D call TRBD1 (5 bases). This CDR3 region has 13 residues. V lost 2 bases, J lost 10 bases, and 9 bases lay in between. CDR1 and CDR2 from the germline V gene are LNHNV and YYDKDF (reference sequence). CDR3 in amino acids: CATSRSGESPLHF. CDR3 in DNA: TGTGCCACCAGCAGATCGGGGGAATCACCCCTCCACTTT.

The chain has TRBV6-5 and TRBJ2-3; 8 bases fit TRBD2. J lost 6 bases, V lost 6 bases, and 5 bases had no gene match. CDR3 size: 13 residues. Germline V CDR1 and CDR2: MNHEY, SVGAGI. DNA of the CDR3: TGTGCCAGCAGGGTGGCTAGCGGGGATACGCAGTATTTT. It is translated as CASRVASGDTQYF.

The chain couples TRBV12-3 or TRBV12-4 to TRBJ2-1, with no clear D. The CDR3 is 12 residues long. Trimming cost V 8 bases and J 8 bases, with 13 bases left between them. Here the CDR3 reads CASRWRLDEQFF. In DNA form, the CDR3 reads TGTGCCAGCCGTTGGCGGCTTGATGAGCAGTTCTTC.

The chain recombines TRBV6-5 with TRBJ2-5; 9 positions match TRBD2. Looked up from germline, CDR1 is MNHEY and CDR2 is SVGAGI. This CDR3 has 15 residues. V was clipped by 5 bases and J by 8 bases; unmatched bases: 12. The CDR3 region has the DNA TGTGCCAGCAGTGCCGCGGCAGCGGGGGGAGATACCCAGTACTTC. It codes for CASSAAAAGGDTQYF.

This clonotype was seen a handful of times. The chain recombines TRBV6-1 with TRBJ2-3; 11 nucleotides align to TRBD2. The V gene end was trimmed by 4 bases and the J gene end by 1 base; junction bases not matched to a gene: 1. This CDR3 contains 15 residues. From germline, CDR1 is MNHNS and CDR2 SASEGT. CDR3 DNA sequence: TGTGCCAGCAGTGTTAGCGGGGGGGGCACAGATACGCAGTATTTT. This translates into CASSVSGGGTDTQYF.

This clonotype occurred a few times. The CDR3 DNA is TGCAGTGCTAGAGAGGGACACCCCCGTCCCCAGCATTTT. This codes for CSAREGHPRPQHF. This chain uses TRBV20-1 with TRBJ1-5; possible D gene TRBD1, 6 bases. This CDR3 region has 13 residues. V was trimmed by 0 bases and J by 10 bases, leaving 13 bases between them. The V gene's germline CDR1 is DFQATT and CDR2 SNEGSKA (reference sequence).

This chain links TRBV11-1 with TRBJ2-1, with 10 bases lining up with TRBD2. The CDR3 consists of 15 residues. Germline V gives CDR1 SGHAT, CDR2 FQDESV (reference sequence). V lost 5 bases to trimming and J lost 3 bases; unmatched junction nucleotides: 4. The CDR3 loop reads CASSPSGGGYNEQFF. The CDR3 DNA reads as TGTGCCAGCAGCCCAAGCGGGGGGGGCTACAATGAGCAGTTCTTC.

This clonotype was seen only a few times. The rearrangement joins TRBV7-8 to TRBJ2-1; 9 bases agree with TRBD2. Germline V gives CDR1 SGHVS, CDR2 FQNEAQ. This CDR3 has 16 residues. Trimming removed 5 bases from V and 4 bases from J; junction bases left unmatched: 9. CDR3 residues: CASSPTSGGYYNEQFF. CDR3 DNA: TGTGCCAGCAGCCCTACCAGCGGGGGGTATTACAATGAGCAGTTCTTC.

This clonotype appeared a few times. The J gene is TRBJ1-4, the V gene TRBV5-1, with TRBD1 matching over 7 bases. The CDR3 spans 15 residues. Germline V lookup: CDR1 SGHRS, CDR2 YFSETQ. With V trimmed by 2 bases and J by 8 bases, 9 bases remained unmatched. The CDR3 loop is CASSFSLGQHEKLFF. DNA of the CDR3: TGCGCCAGCAGCTTCTCCTTGGGACAGCACGAAAAACTGTTTTTT. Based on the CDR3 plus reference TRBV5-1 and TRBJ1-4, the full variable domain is KAGVTQTPRYLIKTRGQQVTLSCSPISGHRSVSWYQQTPGQGLQFLFEYFSETQRNKGNFPGRFSGRQFSNSRSEMNVSTLELGDSALYLCASSFSLGQHEKLFFGSGTQLSVL.

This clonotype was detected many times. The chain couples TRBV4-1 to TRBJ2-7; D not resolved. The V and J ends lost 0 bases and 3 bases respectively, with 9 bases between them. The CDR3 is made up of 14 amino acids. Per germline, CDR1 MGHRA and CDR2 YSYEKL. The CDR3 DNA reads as TGCGCCAGCAGCCAAGAAAACTCCGGCTACGAGCAGTACGTC. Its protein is CASSQENSGYEQYV.

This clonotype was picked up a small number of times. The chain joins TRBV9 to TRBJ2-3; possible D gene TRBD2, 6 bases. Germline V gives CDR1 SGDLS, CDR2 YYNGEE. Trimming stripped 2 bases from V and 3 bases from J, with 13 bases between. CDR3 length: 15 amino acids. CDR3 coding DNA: TGTGCCAGCAGCGTCCGGGGAGGTAGGACAGATACGCAGTATTTT. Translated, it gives CASSVRGGRTDTQYF.

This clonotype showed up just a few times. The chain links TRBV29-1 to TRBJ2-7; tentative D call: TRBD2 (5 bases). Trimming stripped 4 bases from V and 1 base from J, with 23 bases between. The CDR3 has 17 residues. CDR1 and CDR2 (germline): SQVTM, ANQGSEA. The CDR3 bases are TGCAGCGTTGTGGCTACCAAGGACGAAGGGAGATCCTACGAGCAGTACGTC. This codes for CSVVATKDEGRSYEQYV.

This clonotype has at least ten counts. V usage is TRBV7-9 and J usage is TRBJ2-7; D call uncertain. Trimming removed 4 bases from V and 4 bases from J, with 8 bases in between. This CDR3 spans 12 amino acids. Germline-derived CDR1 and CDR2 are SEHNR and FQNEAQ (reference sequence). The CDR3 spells CASSSLSYEQYF. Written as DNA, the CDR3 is TGTGCCAGCAGCTCATTATCATACGAGCAGTACTTC.

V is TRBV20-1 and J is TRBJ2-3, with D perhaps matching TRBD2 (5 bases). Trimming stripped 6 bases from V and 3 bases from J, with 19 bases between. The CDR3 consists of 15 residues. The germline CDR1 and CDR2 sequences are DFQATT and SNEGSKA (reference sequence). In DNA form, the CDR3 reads TGCAGTGCGGATCGGTGGGAGAGGGCGACAGATACGCAGTATTTT. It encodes CSADRWERATDTQYF.

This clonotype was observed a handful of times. The CDR3 DNA sequence: TGCGCCAGCAGCTTGGGGGACACCAACCAAGAGACCCAGTACTTC. Its translation is CASSLGDTNQETQYF. The gene calls are TRBV5-1 and TRBJ2-5; tentative D call: TRBD1 (6 bases). V was cut by 0 bases and J by 0 bases, with 9 bases left in between. The CDR3 totals 15 residues. Germline V CDR1 and CDR2: SGHRS, YFSETQ.

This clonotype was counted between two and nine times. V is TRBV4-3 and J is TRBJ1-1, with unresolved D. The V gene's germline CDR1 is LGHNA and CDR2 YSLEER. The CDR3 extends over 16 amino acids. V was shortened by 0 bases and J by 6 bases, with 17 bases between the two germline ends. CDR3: CASSQEKTQAWPEAFF. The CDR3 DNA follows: TGCGCCAGCAGCCAAGAGAAAACCCAGGCATGGCCTGAAGCTTTCTTT.

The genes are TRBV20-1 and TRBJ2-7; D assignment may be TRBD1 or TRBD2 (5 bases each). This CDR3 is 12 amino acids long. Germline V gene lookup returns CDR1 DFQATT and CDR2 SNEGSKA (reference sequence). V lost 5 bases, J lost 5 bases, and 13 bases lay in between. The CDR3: CSAAWDVNEQYF. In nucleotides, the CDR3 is TGCAGTGCTGCCTGGGACGTGAACGAGCAGTACTTC.

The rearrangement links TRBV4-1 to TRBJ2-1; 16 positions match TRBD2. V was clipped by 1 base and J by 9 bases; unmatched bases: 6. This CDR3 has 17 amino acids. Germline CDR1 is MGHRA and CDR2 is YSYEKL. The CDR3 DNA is TGCGCCAGCAGCCAAGGTGGGACTAGCGGGGGGGCAAGTGAGCAGTTCTTC. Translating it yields CASSQGGTSGGASEQFF.

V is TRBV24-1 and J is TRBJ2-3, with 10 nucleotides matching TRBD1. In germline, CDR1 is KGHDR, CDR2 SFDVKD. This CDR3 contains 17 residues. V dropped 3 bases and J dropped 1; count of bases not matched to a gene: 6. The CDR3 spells CATSDHSGTGGTDTQYF. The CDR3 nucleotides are TGTGCCACCAGTGATCATTCCGGGACAGGGGGCACAGATACGCAGTATTTT.

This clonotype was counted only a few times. The DNA for the CDR3 is TGTGCCAGTAGTAAAGGACCCTTGAGGGACACCGGGGAGCTGTTTTTT. Encoded protein: CASSKGPLRDTGELFF. The rearrangement uses TRBV19 and TRBJ2-2; D is possibly TRBD2 (5 bases). Deletions cut 4 bases from V and 3 bases from J, with 15 bases between. Germline values: CDR1 LNHDA, CDR2 SQIVND (reference sequence). The CDR3 consists of 16 residues.

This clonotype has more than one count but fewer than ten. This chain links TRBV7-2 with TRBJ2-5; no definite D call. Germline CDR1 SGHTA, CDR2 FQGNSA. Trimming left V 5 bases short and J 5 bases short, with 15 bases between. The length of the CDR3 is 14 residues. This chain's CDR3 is CASSRRSETETQYF. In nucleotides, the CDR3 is TGTGCCAGCAGCCGCAGGTCTGAGACGGAGACCCAGTACTTC. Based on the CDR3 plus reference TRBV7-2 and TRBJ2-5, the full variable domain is GAGVSQSPSNKVTEKGKDVELRCDPISGHTALYWYRQSLGQGLEFLIYFQGNSAPDKSGLPSDRFSAERTGGSVSTLTIQRTQQEDSAVYLCASSRRSETETQYFGPGTRLLVL.

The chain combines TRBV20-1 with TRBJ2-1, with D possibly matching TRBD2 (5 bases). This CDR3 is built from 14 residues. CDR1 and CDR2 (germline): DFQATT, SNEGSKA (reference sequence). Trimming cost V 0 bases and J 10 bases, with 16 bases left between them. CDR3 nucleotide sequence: TGCAGTGCTAGAGAAGGCGGGTTCCGAGACGAGCAGTTCTTC. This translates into CSAREGGFRDEQFF.

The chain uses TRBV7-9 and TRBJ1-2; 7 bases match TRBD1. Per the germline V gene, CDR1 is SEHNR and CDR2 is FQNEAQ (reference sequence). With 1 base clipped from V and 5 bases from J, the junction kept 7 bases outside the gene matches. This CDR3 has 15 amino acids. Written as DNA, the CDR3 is TGTGCCAGCAGCTTAGTTAGCGACAGGGAATATGGCTACACCTTC. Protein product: CASSLVSDREYGYTF.

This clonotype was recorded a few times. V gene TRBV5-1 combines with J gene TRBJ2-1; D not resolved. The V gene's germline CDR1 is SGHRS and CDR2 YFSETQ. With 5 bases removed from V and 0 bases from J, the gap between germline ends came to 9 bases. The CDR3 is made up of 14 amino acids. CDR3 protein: CASRETSSYNEQFF. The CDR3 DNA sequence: TGCGCCAGCAGGGAAACAAGCTCCTACAATGAGCAGTTCTTC.